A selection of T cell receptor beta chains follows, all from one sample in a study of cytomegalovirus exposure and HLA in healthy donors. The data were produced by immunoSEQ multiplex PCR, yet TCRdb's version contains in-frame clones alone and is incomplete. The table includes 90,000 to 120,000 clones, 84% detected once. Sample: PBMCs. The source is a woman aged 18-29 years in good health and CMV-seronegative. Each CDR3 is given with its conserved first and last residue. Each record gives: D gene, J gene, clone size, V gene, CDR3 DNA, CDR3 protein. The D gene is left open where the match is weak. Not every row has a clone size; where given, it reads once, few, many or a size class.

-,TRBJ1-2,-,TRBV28,TGTGCCAGCAGTTTTATGAAGGGGGGGCGCCTTGGCTATGGCTACACCTTC,CASSFMKGGRLGYGYTF
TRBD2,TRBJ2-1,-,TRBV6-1,TGTGCCAGCAGTGAGCCAATACTAGCGGGGAATTACAATGAGCAGTTCTTC,CASSEPILAGNYNEQFF
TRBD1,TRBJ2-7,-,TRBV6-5,TGTGCCAGCAGTTACCGGACAGGGAGCTCCTACGAGCAGTACTTC,CASSYRTGSSYEQYF
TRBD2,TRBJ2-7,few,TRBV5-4,TGTGCCAGCAGCATGGGGACTAGCTACGAGCAGTACTTC,CASSMGTSYEQYF
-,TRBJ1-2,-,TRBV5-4,TGTGCCAGCAGCTTGGCCGCGGGGGGCCGTGGCTACACCTTC,CASSLAAGGRGYTF
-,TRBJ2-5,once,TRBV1,TGCACCAGCAGCGGACTAGGCGGGCGAAACCAAGAGACCCAGTACTTC,CTSSGLGGRNQETQYF
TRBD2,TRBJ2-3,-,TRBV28,TGTGCCAGCAGTTTATTGGGCGGGAGATCCGATACGCAGTATTTT,CASSLLGGRSDTQYF
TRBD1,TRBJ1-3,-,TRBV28,TGTGCCAGCACCCTGGACAGGGGGACTGGAAACACCATATATTTT,CASTLDRGTGNTIYF
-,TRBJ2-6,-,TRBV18,TGTGCCAGCTCACCACAGGGGGCTGGGGCCAACGTCCTGACTTTC,CASSPQGAGANVLTF
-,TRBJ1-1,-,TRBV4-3,TGCGCCAGCAGCCAAGTATATTCTCTGTCAGGGGAGACTTTCTTT,CASSQVYSLSGETFF
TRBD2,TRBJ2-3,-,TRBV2,TGTGCCAGCACTAGCGGGAGGGGCACAGATACGCAGTATTTT,CASTSGRGTDTQYF
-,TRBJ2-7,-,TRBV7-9,TGTGCCAGCAGCTTAGTGGCTGCCTACGAGCAGTACTTC,CASSLVAAYEQYF
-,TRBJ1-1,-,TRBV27,TGTGCCAGCAGTTTTCAGGGCGTCAGAAGCACTGAAGCTTTCTTT,CASSFQGVRSTEAFF
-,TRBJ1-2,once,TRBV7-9,TGTGCCAGCAGCAGGAGGTCTGATGGCTACACCTTC,CASSRRSDGYTF
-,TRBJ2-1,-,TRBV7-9,TGTTCCAGCAGCTTAGCGCTTGGGGGGAATGAGCAGTTCTTC,CSSSLALGGNEQFF
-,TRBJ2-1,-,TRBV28,TGTGCCAGCAGTTTTGCAGGGACTAATGAGCAGTTCTTC,CASSFAGTNEQFF
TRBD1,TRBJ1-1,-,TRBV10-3,TGTGCCACCGCCGGGACAGGGAAAACTGAAGCTTTCTTT,CATAGTGKTEAFF
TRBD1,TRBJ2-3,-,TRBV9,TGTGCCAGCACCAAGACAGGGGGTGGTCCAGATACGCAGTATTTT,CASTKTGGGPDTQYF
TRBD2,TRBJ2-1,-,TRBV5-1,TGCGCCAGCAGTTGGGCGGGAGGCATCAATGAGCAGTTCTTC,CASSWAGGINEQFF
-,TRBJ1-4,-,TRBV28,TGTGCCAGCAGGTTTGAGTCGGCGGATGAAAAACTGTTTTTT,CASRFESADEKLFF
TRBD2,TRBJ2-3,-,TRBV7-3,TGTGCCAGCAGCTTAAGCGCCCAAGGTTGGGGGGGTACAGATACGCAGTATTTT,CASSLSAQGWGGTDTQYF
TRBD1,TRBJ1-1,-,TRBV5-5,TGTGCCAGCAGCCCACGGGACAGGGGGCTTACTGAAGCTTTCTTT,CASSPRDRGLTEAFF
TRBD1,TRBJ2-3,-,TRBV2,TGTGCCAGCAGCCGGGACAGGGGAACCGATACGCAGTATTTT,CASSRDRGTDTQYF
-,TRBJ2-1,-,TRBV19,TGTGCCAGTAGTAGCGCGTACTTCCGCGATGAGCAGTTCTTC,CASSSAYFRDEQFF
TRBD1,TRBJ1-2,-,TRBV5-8,TGTGCCAGCAGCGTGGGACAGGCCTCGGGAGGCTACACCTTC,CASSVGQASGGYTF
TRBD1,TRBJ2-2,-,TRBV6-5,TGTGCCAGCAGTGAAGGACAGGAGACCGGGGAGCTGTTTTTT,CASSEGQETGELFF
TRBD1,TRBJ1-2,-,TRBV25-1,TGTGCCAGCAGTGAGGAGTGGGACAGTTCCTCCTATGGCTACACCTTC,CASSEEWDSSSYGYTF
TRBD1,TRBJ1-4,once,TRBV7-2,TGTGCCAGCAGCTTTATGACAGGGGCTGGAAAACTGTTTTTT,CASSFMTGAGKLFF
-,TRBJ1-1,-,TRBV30,TGTGCCTGGAGCCGCGCTGAAGCTTTCTTT,CAWSRAEAFF
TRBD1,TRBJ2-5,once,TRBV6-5,TGTGCCAGCAGTTACGGGACAGCTCAAGAGACCCAGTACTTC,CASSYGTAQETQYF
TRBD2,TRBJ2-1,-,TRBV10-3,TGTGCCATCAGTGAGTCGGGGGGAGGGGTATACAATGAGCAGTTCTTC,CAISESGGGVYNEQFF
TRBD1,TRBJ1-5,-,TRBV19,TGTGCCAGTAAGGTAGGGGGCCACCTCAATCAGCCCCAGCATTTT,CASKVGGHLNQPQHF
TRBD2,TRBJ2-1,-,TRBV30,TGTGCCTGGAGCCCAGGGACTAGCGGGGGGGAGTACAATGAGCAGTTCTTC,CAWSPGTSGGEYNEQFF
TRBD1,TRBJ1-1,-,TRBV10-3,TGTGCCATCAGCGATAGACAGGGGCAGAACACTGAAGCTTTCTTT,CAISDRQGQNTEAFF
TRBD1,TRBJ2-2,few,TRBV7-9,TGTGCCAGCAGCTTGGGACAGGGGGAAGTCGGGGAGCTGTTTTTT,CASSLGQGEVGELFF
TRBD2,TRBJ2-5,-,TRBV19,TGTGCCAGTAGCAAGGAACTAGCGCAAGAGACCCAGTACTTC,CASSKELAQETQYF